Below, 27 T cell receptor beta chains from the same sample are listed, as sequenced in a study of T cells in Graves' hyperthyroidism and ophthalmopathy. Authors of the study amplified TCR beta CDR3 regions from RNA transcripts. The primer set for the first-round RT-PCR of the TCR CDR3 was HTBI. MiXCR, applied by TCRdb to the multiplex PCR reads, yields one record per CDR3 protein. The table records some 320,000 distinct CDR3 sequences, approximately 13% of them present only once. The specimen was blood. These receptors all stem from a woman between 40 and 50 years old with Graves' ophthalmopathy.

The CDR3 DNA follows: TGTGCCAGCAGTCCACAGGGACTGTTCCGGGATACGCAGTATTTT. This gives the protein CASSPQGLFRDTQYF. The chain joins TRBV27 to TRBJ2-3; D might be TRBD1 or TRBD2, each matching 6 bases. From germline, CDR1 is MNHEY and CDR2 SMNVEV (reference sequence). The V gene lost 5 bases and the J gene lost 6 bases, with 18 bases spanning the gap. This CDR3 spans 15 amino acids.

In this sample, this clonotype turned up many times. This chain links TRBV3-1 with TRBJ2-4, with TRBD1 identical over 9 bases. The V gene's germline CDR1 is LGHDT and CDR2 YNNKEL (reference sequence). This CDR3 contains 14 residues. Trimming took 4 bases from V and 3 from J; bases not matched to a gene: 1. CDR3 coding DNA: TGTGCCAGCAGCCTGACAGGGGGCAAAAACATTCAGTACTTC. The encoded protein is CASSLTGGKNIQYF.

This clonotype was seen only a few times. V usage is TRBV4-1 and J usage is TRBJ2-1; 7 bases match TRBD1. CDR1 is MGHRA and CDR2 is YSYEKL in the germline V gene. The junction had 14 bases not matched to a gene; V was cut back by 4 bases and J by 8 bases. The CDR3 extends over 16 amino acids. CDR3 amino acids: CASSLFGQATYDEQFF. The CDR3 DNA sequence: TGCGCCAGCAGCCTCTTTGGACAGGCGACGTACGATGAGCAGTTCTTC.

This clonotype was detected ten times or more. Sequence at one end of the junction differs from germline and may be a read error. This rearrangement joins TRBV15 to TRBJ1-5; no clear D. Germline assignment: CDR1 LNHNV and CDR2 YYDKDF (reference sequence). This CDR3 has 13 amino acids. The CDR3 DNA reads TGTGCCCCGCAAGCATCCAAATATCAGACCCAGCATTTT. It encodes CAPQASKYQTQHF.

This clonotype has more than one count but fewer than ten. The V gene is TRBV11-3, the J gene TRBJ2-7, with D tentatively TRBD1 (6 bases). V gave up 4 bases and J gave up 5 bases, with 21 bases separating them. This CDR3 comprises 16 residues. CDR1 and CDR2 (germline): SGHNT, YENEEA. In nucleotides, the CDR3 is TGTGCCAGCAGCTCAATCCACAGACAGGTTATAGACGAGCAGTACTTC. Translation: CASSSIHRQVIDEQYF. The variable domain in full, with the rest retrieved from reference TRBV11-3 and TRBJ2-7, is EAGVVQSPRYKIIEKKQPVAFWCNPISGHNTLYWYLQNLGQGPELLIRYENEEAVDDSQLPKDRFSAERLKGVDSTLKIQPAELGDSAVYLCASSSIHRQVIDEQYFGPGTRLTVT.

This clonotype has a count of ten or more. It may be a read error: a sequence one base away is much more abundant. The V call is TRBV2, the J call TRBJ1-1; D is possibly TRBD1 (5 bases). The CDR3 runs 13 residues. Trimming pared 4 bases from V and 1 base from J, leaving 7 bases between. Germline CDR1 SNHLY, CDR2 FYNNEI. CDR3 amino acids: CASSGQWNTEAFF. DNA for the CDR3: TGTGCCAGCAGTGGACAGTGGAACACTGAAGCTTTCTTT.

This clonotype has at least ten counts. The rearrangement joins TRBV5-8 to TRBJ1-2; 9 nucleotides agree with TRBD1. The ends lost 3 bases at V and 8 bases at J; junction bases unmatched: 14. The germline gives CDR1 SGHTS, CDR2 YDEGEE. There are 16 residues in the CDR3. The CDR3 DNA is TGTGCCAGCAGCTGGACGCGGGACAGGGCCCTAGAGGGCTACACCTTC. Encoded protein: CASSWTRDRALEGYTF.

The chain is built from TRBV7-9 and TRBJ2-7; the D gene could be TRBD1 or TRBD2 (5 bases each). There are 14 residues in the CDR3. Germline CDR1 reads SEHNR; CDR2 reads FQNEAQ (reference sequence). With 5 bases removed from V and 6 bases from J, the gap between germline ends came to 17 bases. CDR3 in DNA: TGTGCCAGCAGCCCTATACCGGGACCCAGCGAGCAGTACTTC. It translates to CASSPIPGPSEQYF.

This clonotype occurred many times. J is TRBJ1-1 and V is TRBV7-8, with no clear D. This CDR3 contains 13 residues. V lost 6 bases and J 4 bases, leaving 12 bases between the germline ends. Germline-derived CDR1 and CDR2 are SGHVS and FQNEAQ. CDR3 amino acids: CASSYAGGTEAFF. CDR3 in DNA: TGTGCCAGCAGTTACGCAGGTGGCACTGAAGCTTTCTTT.

V and J are TRBV20-1 and TRBJ1-2; tentatively, D is TRBD1 (5 bases). Germline CDR1 is DFQATT and CDR2 is SNEGSKA (reference sequence). Trimming pared 4 bases from V and 8 bases from J, leaving 20 bases between. There are 14 residues in the CDR3. CDR3 in DNA: TGCAGTGCTAAACTCGGGACCCACTATGGGGGCTACACCTTC. This encodes CSAKLGTHYGGYTF.

This clonotype appeared a few times. An end of the junction differs from the germline gene, which may be a read error. The chain links TRBV28 to TRBJ2-1, with a weak D call TRBD2 (5 bases). Germline lookup yields CDR1 MDHEN and CDR2 SYDVKM. The length of the CDR3 is 15 residues. CDR3 region: CASREVAGSYNERFF. The CDR3 region has the DNA TGTGCCAGCAGGGAGGTGGCGGGCTCCTACAATGAGCGGTTCTTC.

This clonotype was detected ten times or more. The chain carries TRBV12-3 or TRBV12-4 and TRBJ1-5; the match to TRBD1 covers 7 bases. The CDR3 is made up of 15 amino acids. Trimming cost V 3 bases and J 4 bases; bases outside gene matches: 6. CDR3 residues: CASSLEGATNQPQHF. CDR3 DNA: TGTGCCAGCAGTTTGGAGGGGGCCACGAATCAGCCCCAGCATTTT.

This clonotype occurred a few times. The V and J genes are TRBV19 and TRBJ2-2; 10 bases are shared with TRBD2. V shed 5 bases and J 6 bases; nucleotides not matched to a gene: 9. Germline CDR1 LNHDA, CDR2 SQIVND (reference sequence). The CDR3 covers 16 residues. CDR3 DNA: TGTGCCAGTAGTCGATCTAGCGGGAGTCGATCCGGGGAGCTGTTTTTT. Translated, it gives CASSRSSGSRSGELFF.

The CDR3 reads CAWSFPSVRNEQFF. The CDR3 nucleotides read TGTGCCTGGAGTTTTCCTAGCGTACGCAATGAGCAGTTCTTC. The chain combines TRBV30 with TRBJ2-1; D possibly corresponds to TRBD2 (6 bases). The CDR3 runs to 14 residues. Trimming pared 2 bases from V and 6 bases from J, leaving 14 bases between. Looked up from germline, CDR1 is GTSNPN and CDR2 is SVGIG (reference sequence).

This clonotype was counted between two and nine times. The chain is built from TRBV24-1 and TRBJ1-5; D not certain. Trimming shortened V by 3 bases and J by 9 bases, and 8 bases separated the two germline ends. Germline loops: CDR1 KGHDR, CDR2 SFDVKD. CDR3 size: 12 residues. In DNA form, the CDR3 reads TGTGCCACCAGTGATACTGGAGCGCCCCAGCATTTT. Its translation is CATSDTGAPQHF.

This chain connects TRBV20-1 to TRBJ2-5, with D maybe TRBD2 (5 bases). CDR1 and CDR2 (germline): DFQATT, SNEGSKA (reference sequence). V lost 2 bases and J lost 1, with 17 bases in between. This CDR3 comprises 16 residues. This chain's CDR3 is CSARFLERAPQETQYF. The CDR3 coding sequence is TGCAGTGCTAGATTTCTGGAGAGGGCCCCCCAAGAGACCCAGTACTTC.

This clonotype was detected ten times or more. The chain couples TRBV19 to TRBJ1-5; the match to TRBD1 covers 7 bases. This CDR3 is built from 13 residues. Trimming at V came to 3 bases and at J to 4 bases, leaving 0 bases not matched to a gene. CDR1 is LNHDA and CDR2 is SQIVND in the germline V gene (reference sequence). CDR3 in DNA: TGTGCCAGTAGTATGACAGGGAATCAGCCCCAGCATTTT. Translating it yields CASSMTGNQPQHF.

This CDR3 is CASSQAAYPTQYF. The CDR3 DNA reads TGCGCCAGCAGTCAGGCGGCATACCCGACCCAGTACTTC. The chain joins TRBV5-1 to TRBJ2-5; no firm D call. Trimming took off 5 bases at V and 7 bases at J, with 15 bases between the two ends. Germline V gene data show CDR1 as SGHRS and CDR2 as YFSETQ. The CDR3 length is 13 residues. Complete variable domain (other parts from reference TRBV5-1 and TRBJ2-5): KAGVTQTPRYLIKTRGQQVTLSCSPISGHRSVSWYQQTPGQGLQFLFEYFSETQRNKGNFPGRFSGRQFSNSRSEMNVSTLELGDSALYLCASSQAAYPTQYFGPGTRLLVL.

This chain uses TRBV9 with TRBJ2-3; 7 nucleotides agree with TRBD1. The V gene end was trimmed by 5 bases and the J gene end by 6 bases; junction bases not matched to a gene: 12. The CDR3 sequence is 15 residues long. Germline lookup yields CDR1 SGDLS and CDR2 YYNGEE. The CDR3 protein is CASRRRQGLRDTQYF. CDR3 nucleotides: TGTGCCAGCAGAAGGCGACAGGGATTGAGGGATACGCAGTATTTT.

CDR3 amino acids: CASSFVQGSGELFF. CDR3 coding DNA: TGTGCCAGCAGCTTCGTACAGGGCTCCGGGGAGCTGTTTTTT. The chain recombines TRBV5-6 with TRBJ2-2, with D perhaps matching TRBD1 (6 bases). Germline CDR1 is SGHDT and CDR2 is YYEEEE. Trimming cost V 2 bases and J 6 bases, with 11 bases left between them. CDR3 length: 14 residues. The whole variable domain, remainder taken from reference TRBV5-6 and TRBJ2-2, is DAGVTQSPTHLIKTRGQQVTLRCSPKSGHDTVSWYQQALGQGPQFIFQYYEEEERQRGNFPDRFSGHQFPNYSSELNVNALLLGDSALYLCASSFVQGSGELFFGEGSRLTVL.

This chain uses TRBV7-2 with TRBJ1-1; 8 nucleotides align to TRBD1. V gave up 6 bases and J gave up 4 bases; unmatched junction bases: 13. CDR1 is SGHTA, CDR2 FQGNSA, per germline. The CDR3 has 16 amino acids. Here the CDR3 DNA reads TGTGCCAGCAGAAAGGGGACAGGCAACATGAGCACTGAAGCTTTCTTT. This sequence encodes CASRKGTGNMSTEAFF. The full variable domain, in which reference TRBV7-2 and TRBJ1-1 provide the parts outside the CDR3, is GAGVSQSPSNKVTEKGKDVELRCDPISGHTALYWYRQSLGQGLEFLIYFQGNSAPDKSGLPSDRFSAERTGGSVSTLTIQRTQQEDSAVYLCASRKGTGNMSTEAFFGQGTRLTVV.

This chain joins TRBV5-1 and TRBJ1-2; 10 bases fit TRBD1. The length of the CDR3 is 17 residues. Trimming removed 1 base from V and 1 base from J; junction bases left unmatched: 7. From germline, CDR1 is SGHRS and CDR2 YFSETQ. The CDR3 spells CASSLRTGGSYNYGYTF. CDR3 coding DNA: TGCGCCAGCAGCTTGAGGACAGGGGGGTCTTATAACTATGGCTACACCTTC.

In its sample, this clonotype was seen many times. This chain uses TRBV19 with TRBJ2-4; TRBD1 is a possible D gene (7 bases). Germline loops: CDR1 LNHDA, CDR2 SQIVND (reference sequence). Deletions cut 6 bases from V and 7 bases from J, with 16 bases between. This CDR3 has 14 amino acids. The CDR3 region has the DNA TGTGCCAGTAGCCAGACAGGGAGGACCAACATTCAGTACTTC. It is translated as CASSQTGRTNIQYF.

This clonotype was detected many times. V gene TRBV6-1 combines with J gene TRBJ1-6; TRBD1 aligns across 7 bases. Germline loops: CDR1 MNHNS, CDR2 SASEGT. Losses at the gene ends were 5 bases for V and 10 bases for J; bases not matched to a gene: 8. This CDR3 is 14 amino acids long. The CDR3 here is CASSRQGGDSPLHF. As DNA, the CDR3 is TGTGCCAGCAGTCGACAGGGAGGAGACTCACCCCTCCACTTT.

This clonotype was seen repeatedly, ten times or more. The chain joins TRBV12-3 or TRBV12-4 to TRBJ1-1; no clear D gene. The CDR3 runs 16 residues. V lost 7 bases to trimming and J lost 1 base, with 19 bases between them. The CDR3 reads CASTPGLFLGNTEAFF. The CDR3 bases are TGTGCCAGCACCCCGGGTCTATTCTTAGGGAACACTGAAGCTTTCTTT.

This clonotype showed up many times. The rearrangement joins TRBV13 to TRBJ1-6; possibly TRBD1 for D (5 bases). Germline V gene sequence: CDR1 PRHDT, CDR2 FYEKMQ (reference sequence). The CDR3 length is 15 residues. Trimming removed 5 bases at V and 4 bases at J, with 12 bases between. The CDR3 sequence: CASSRSGTYNSPLHF. Written as DNA, the CDR3 is TGTGCCAGCAGCCGCTCCGGGACGTATAATTCACCCCTCCACTTT.

The J gene is TRBJ1-2, the V gene TRBV19, with TRBD1 identical over 12 bases. Germline CDR1 and CDR2: LNHDA and SQIVND (reference sequence). The CDR3 contains 14 residues. The ends lost 7 bases at V and 5 bases at J; junction bases unmatched: 5. Here the CDR3 DNA reads TGTGCCAGTACCCCGGGACAGGGGGCGTATGGCTACACCTTC. Protein: CASTPGQGAYGYTF.